Listed here are 28 T cell receptor beta chains from one sample, sequenced in a study of T cell responses to AZD1222 COVID-19 vaccine. This table comes from immunoSEQ multiplex PCR, and its TCRdb copy is limited to in-frame clones, with some not included. The sample shows approximately 61,000 clones, over 75% of them seen only once. The sequencing here drew on peripheral blood, taken 28 days after the second AZD1222 dose. Receptors originate from an adult who received the AZD1222 COVID-19 vaccine.

The rearrangement uses TRBV27 and TRBJ2-3; 7 bases are shared with TRBD2. Looked up from germline, CDR1 is MNHEY and CDR2 is SMNVEV (reference sequence). Unmatched junction bases numbered 7, after V lost 4 bases and J lost 0 bases. The CDR3 is made up of 16 amino acids. This CDR3 is CASSYLRGGSTDTQYF. DNA of the CDR3: TGTGCCAGCAGTTACCTCCGCGGGGGAAGCACAGATACGCAGTATTTT.

The chain joins TRBV28 to TRBJ1-2, with D hard to call. Germline lookup yields CDR1 MDHEN and CDR2 SYDVKM. The CDR3 runs to 12 residues. V lost 8 bases and J lost 0, with 7 bases in between. The CDR3 sequence: CASGGANYGYTF. The CDR3 region has the DNA TGTGCCAGCGGCGGCGCTAACTATGGCTACACCTTC.

The CDR3 DNA reads TGTGCCACCAGCAGAGGGGAAGCAGGGCTTAGCTCTGGAAACACCATATATTTT. The encoded protein is CATSRGEAGLSSGNTIYF. The chain joins TRBV15 to TRBJ1-3, with a possible D match to TRBD1 (5 bases). V lost 1 base, J lost 0 bases, and 16 bases lay in between. The germline V gene encodes CDR1 LNHNV and CDR2 YYDKDF (reference sequence). This CDR3 has 18 residues.

The chain joins TRBV28 to TRBJ2-2; tentative D call: TRBD1 (5 bases). The CDR3 covers 15 residues. The germline gives CDR1 MDHEN, CDR2 SYDVKM. V gave up 2 bases and J gave up 6 bases, with 13 bases separating them. The CDR3 here is CASSLGHSTAGELFF. CDR3 DNA: TGTGCCAGCAGTTTAGGACACAGTACAGCCGGGGAGCTGTTTTTT.

The rearrangement links TRBV30 to TRBJ1-2, with no clear D. The CDR3 has 11 residues. The germline V and J ends were trimmed by 1 base and 9 bases, with 9 bases remaining between them. Germline loops: CDR1 GTSNPN, CDR2 SVGIG (reference sequence). The CDR3 DNA is TGTGCCTGGAGTGAGGTGCAGCGCTACACCTTC. It specifies CAWSEVQRYTF.

The CDR3 sequence: CATLGGQGSLGQPQHF. The CDR3 DNA follows: TGTGCCACCCTGGGAGGACAGGGATCATTGGGTCAGCCCCAGCATTTT. V and J are TRBV19 and TRBJ1-5; 8 nucleotides match TRBD1. The CDR3 covers 16 residues. Germline values: CDR1 LNHDA, CDR2 SQIVND (reference sequence). Trimming took 10 bases from V and 6 from J; bases not matched to a gene: 17.

V and J are TRBV9 and TRBJ1-2; D call uncertain. V lost 0 bases and J lost 7, with 7 bases in between. The CDR3 runs to 12 residues. CDR1 is SGDLS, CDR2 YYNGEE, per germline. This chain's CDR3 is CASSVELGGYTF. CDR3 sequence (DNA): TGTGCCAGCAGCGTAGAGCTCGGTGGCTACACCTTC.

In this sample, this clone turned up once. The J gene is TRBJ2-6, the V gene TRBV5-1, with 9 bases aligning to TRBD2. Germline V gene sequence: CDR1 SGHRS, CDR2 YFSETQ. The trim removed 3 bases at V and 0 bases at J, leaving 4 bases unmatched. The CDR3 runs 17 residues. The CDR3 coding sequence is TGCGCCAGCAGCTGGACTAGCGTTCGCTCTGGGGCCAACGTCCTGACTTTC. It codes for CASSWTSVRSGANVLTF.

V is TRBV14 and J is TRBJ2-2; 9 bases are a match to TRBD2. Unmatched junction bases numbered 4, after V lost 8 bases and J lost 0 bases. CDR1 is SGHDN, CDR2 FVKESK, per germline. The CDR3 loop spans 15 amino acids. The CDR3 region is CASRLAGSNTGELFF. DNA for the CDR3: TGTGCCAGCCGGCTAGCGGGATCGAACACCGGGGAGCTGTTTTTT.

V usage is TRBV7-6 and J usage is TRBJ2-1, with 8 bases aligning to TRBD2. The CDR3 is 16 residues long. Trimming took 1 base from V and 8 from J; bases not matched to a gene: 10. Germline-derived CDR1 and CDR2 are SGHVS and FNYEAQ. CDR3 sequence reads: CASSLDSGGNSHEQFF. DNA of the CDR3: TGTGCCAGCAGCTTAGACAGCGGGGGTAACTCGCATGAGCAGTTCTTC.

This rearrangement joins TRBV7-8 to TRBJ2-5; 10 nucleotides agree with TRBD2. CDR1 and CDR2 from the germline V gene are SGHVS and FQNEAQ. Trimming cost V 2 bases and J 4 bases; bases outside gene matches: 4. This CDR3 contains 15 residues. The CDR3 region is CASSLNPSGRETQYF. Written as DNA, the CDR3 is TGTGCCAGCAGCTTAAATCCTAGCGGGAGAGAGACCCAGTACTTC.

V is TRBV6-5 and J is TRBJ1-5, with a tentative D call TRBD1 (5 bases). Trimming stripped 6 bases from V and 0 bases from J, with 12 bases between. The CDR3 is 15 residues long. Germline V gene lookup returns CDR1 MNHEY and CDR2 SVGAGI. CDR3 in DNA: TGTGCCAGCAGCACAGGCGATTATAGCAATCAGCCCCAGCATTTT. Amino acid sequence: CASSTGDYSNQPQHF.

For this clone: The junction and the germline gene differ at one end; a read error may be behind it. The V and J genes are TRBV7-7 and TRBJ2-1; TRBD1 agrees at 7 bases. Germline V lookup: CDR1 SSHAT, CDR2 FNYEAQ (reference sequence). This CDR3 spans 14 amino acids. CDR3 nucleotides: TGTGCTAGCAGCCCCGGGACAGCCTACAATGAGCAGTTCTTC. Amino acids: CASSPGTAYNEQFF.

This clone was detected a few times. The rearrangement uses TRBV7-3 and TRBJ2-1; perhaps TRBD1 as D (6 bases). The CDR3 extends over 14 amino acids. CDR1 and CDR2 from the germline V gene are SGHTA and FQGTGA. Trimming took 0 bases from V and 9 from J, leaving 12 bases between them. Here the CDR3 DNA reads TGTGCCAGCAGCTTAACGGACAGTTCGGGTGAGCAGTTCTTC. It specifies CASSLTDSSGEQFF.

J is TRBJ2-1 and V is TRBV9; tentative D call: TRBD2 (6 bases). Trimming pared 4 bases from V and 8 bases from J, leaving 19 bases between. Germline V gene data show CDR1 as SGDLS and CDR2 as YYNGEE. CDR3 size: 15 residues. The CDR3, as DNA: TGTGCCAGCAGCTTTGGACTGGTCTCGGGGGATGAGCAGTTCTTC. Encoded protein: CASSFGLVSGDEQFF.

The rearrangement links TRBV28 to TRBJ2-1; D unclear. The CDR3 is 12 amino acids. V was shortened by 5 bases and J by 8 bases, with 10 bases between the two germline ends. Germline values: CDR1 MDHEN, CDR2 SYDVKM. CDR3 sequence reads: CASSQSPDEQFF. The CDR3, as DNA: TGTGCCAGCAGTCAGTCCCCCGATGAGCAGTTCTTC.

The chain carries TRBV6-5 and TRBJ2-3, with D perhaps TRBD1 or TRBD2 (6 bases each). V lost 6 bases to trimming and J lost 10 bases, with 20 bases between them. CDR1 and CDR2 from the germline V gene are MNHEY and SVGAGI. The CDR3 covers 14 residues. CDR3 protein: CASSRGNDRLAQYF. The CDR3, as DNA: TGTGCCAGCAGCCGCGGGAATGACAGGCTCGCGCAGTATTTT.

The chain is built from TRBV27 and TRBJ2-2; 12 bases match TRBD1. CDR1 is MNHEY, CDR2 SMNVEV, per germline (reference sequence). V lost 3 bases to trimming and J lost 2 bases; unmatched junction nucleotides: 4. This CDR3 is built from 17 residues. CDR3 region: CASSLGQGALNTGELFF. For the CDR3, the DNA is TGTGCCAGCAGTTTGGGACAGGGGGCTCTAAACACCGGGGAGCTGTTTTTT.

Comment on this clone: The junction departs from germline at one end; a sequencing error may be responsible. The chain uses TRBV6-5 and TRBJ1-1; D remains unclear. The length of the CDR3 is 14 residues. Germline-derived CDR1 and CDR2 are MNHEY and SVGAGI. This chain's CDR3 is CASIYPGSGTEAFF. The CDR3 bases are TGTGCCAGCATTTACCCCGGCTCCGGCACTGAAGCTTTCTTT.

The V and J genes are TRBV5-5 and TRBJ2-7; 8 positions match TRBD2. The V and J ends lost 4 bases and 0 bases, in that order; junction bases with no gene match: 6. CDR1 and CDR2 from the germline V gene are SGHKS and YYEKEE (reference sequence). This CDR3 contains 15 residues. In DNA form, the CDR3 reads TGTGCCAGCAGCCCAGCGGGACTAGTCTCCTACGAGCAGTACTTC. Protein: CASSPAGLVSYEQYF.

This clone was seen only once. The V call is TRBV28, the J call TRBJ2-5; the D gene is possibly TRBD2 (5 bases). The CDR3 loop spans 14 amino acids. V lost 6 bases and J lost 5, with 16 bases in between. Germline CDR1 MDHEN, CDR2 SYDVKM. In DNA, the CDR3 is TGTGCCAGCAGCCGCCGGGAAGGTTGGGAGACCCAGTACTTC. It specifies CASSRREGWETQYF.

The chain recombines TRBV7-9 with TRBJ2-3; tentatively, D is TRBD2 (6 bases). This CDR3 comprises 15 residues. V lost 3 bases and J 0 bases, leaving 10 bases between the germline ends. Per germline, CDR1 SEHNR and CDR2 FQNEAQ (reference sequence). CDR3 DNA sequence: TGTGCCAGCAGCTTGGGACTGGGAAGCACAGATACGCAGTATTTT. Translating it yields CASSLGLGSTDTQYF.

This clone was picked up a small number of times. The chain has TRBV12-3 or TRBV12-4 and TRBJ2-7, with D perhaps matching TRBD2 (5 bases). V was shortened by 4 bases and J by 5 bases, with 9 bases between the two germline ends. The CDR3 runs 12 residues. CDR3 loop: CASSSLAHEQYF. In DNA form, the CDR3 reads TGTGCCAGCAGTTCCCTAGCACACGAGCAGTACTTC.

J is TRBJ2-1 and V is TRBV25-1; D gene uncertain. The germline V gene has CDR1 MGHDK and CDR2 SYGVNS. This CDR3 has 15 amino acids. The V end was cut by 1 base, the J end by 0 bases, with 7 bases between. Written as DNA, the CDR3 is TGTGCCAGCAGTGAATGGGTAGGCTCCTACAATGAGCAGTTCTTC. It yields the protein CASSEWVGSYNEQFF. Filled out from reference TRBV25-1 and TRBJ2-1, the complete variable domain reads EADIYQTPRYLVIGTGKKITLECSQTMGHDKMYWYQQDPGMELHLIHYSYGVNSTEKGDLSSESTVSRIRTEHFPLTLESARPSHTSQYLCASSEWVGSYNEQFFGPGTRLTVL.

The chain carries TRBV5-1 and TRBJ2-1; 7 positions agree with TRBD1. The germline gives CDR1 SGHRS, CDR2 YFSETQ. After removal of 5 bases from V and 6 bases from J, the junction contained 8 bases not matched to a gene. This CDR3 region has 14 residues. The CDR3: CASRPQGMGNEQFF. Here the CDR3 DNA reads TGCGCCAGCAGGCCACAGGGGATGGGCAATGAGCAGTTCTTC.

The chain joins TRBV15 to TRBJ1-2; 8 nucleotides align to TRBD1. Trimming cost V 3 bases and J 6 bases; bases outside gene matches: 9. The germline CDR1 and CDR2 sequences are LNHNV and YYDKDF (reference sequence). This CDR3 contains 15 residues. CDR3 DNA sequence: TGTGCCACCAGCAGTCAAGACAGGGGTGGTCATGGCTACACCTTC. Residues: CATSSQDRGGHGYTF.

The table lists this clone with a few counts. The chain links TRBV9 to TRBJ1-2; D ambiguous. The germline V gene encodes CDR1 SGDLS and CDR2 YYNGEE. The germline V and J ends were trimmed by 3 bases and 3 bases, with 9 bases remaining between them. The CDR3 runs 13 residues. CDR3 DNA sequence: TGTGCCAGCAGCGCGAACAGTTACTATGGCTACACCTTC. As protein: CASSANSYYGYTF.

The rearrangement joins TRBV3-1 (or the pseudogene TRBV3-2) to TRBJ2-1, with no clear D. The ends were cut back, 4 bases at V and 9 bases at J, with 10 bases in the middle. The germline CDR1 and CDR2 sequences are LGHDT and YNNKEL (reference sequence). The CDR3 runs to 12 residues. The CDR3 DNA reads TGTGCCAGCAGCCCGACTGTCACTGAGCAGTTCTTC. This codes for CASSPTVTEQFF.